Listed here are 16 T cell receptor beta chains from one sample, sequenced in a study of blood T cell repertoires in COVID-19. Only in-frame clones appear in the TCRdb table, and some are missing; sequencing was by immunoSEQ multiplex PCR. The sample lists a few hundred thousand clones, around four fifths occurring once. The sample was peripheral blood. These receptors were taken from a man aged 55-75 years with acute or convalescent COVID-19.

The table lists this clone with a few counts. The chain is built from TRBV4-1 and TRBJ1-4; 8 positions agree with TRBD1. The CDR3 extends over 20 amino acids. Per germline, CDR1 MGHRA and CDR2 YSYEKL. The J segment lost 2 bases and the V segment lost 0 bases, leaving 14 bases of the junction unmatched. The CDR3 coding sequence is TGCGCCAGCAGCCAAGATCGGACAGGGAGGATGTCAGCTACTAATGAAAAACTGTTTTTT. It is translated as CASSQDRTGRMSATNEKLFF.

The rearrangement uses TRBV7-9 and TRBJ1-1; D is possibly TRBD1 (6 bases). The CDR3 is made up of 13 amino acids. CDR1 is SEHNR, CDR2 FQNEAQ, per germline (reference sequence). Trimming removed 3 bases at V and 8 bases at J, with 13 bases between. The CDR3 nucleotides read TGTGCCAGCAGCTTTACAGGGATTTCAGAAGCTTTCTTT. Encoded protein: CASSFTGISEAFF.

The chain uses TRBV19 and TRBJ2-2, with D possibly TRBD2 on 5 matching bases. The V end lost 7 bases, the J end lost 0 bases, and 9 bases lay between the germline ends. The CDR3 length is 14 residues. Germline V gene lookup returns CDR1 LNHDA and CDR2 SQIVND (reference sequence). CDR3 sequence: CASTTSPNTGELFF. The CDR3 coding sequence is TGTGCCAGTACAACTAGTCCGAACACCGGGGAGCTGTTTTTT.

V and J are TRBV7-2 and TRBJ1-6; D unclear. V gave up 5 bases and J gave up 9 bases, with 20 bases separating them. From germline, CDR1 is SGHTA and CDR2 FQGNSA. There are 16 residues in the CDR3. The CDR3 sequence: CASSRPGDFESSPLHF. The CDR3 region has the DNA TGTGCCAGCAGCCGCCCCGGTGATTTCGAGAGTTCACCCCTCCACTTT.

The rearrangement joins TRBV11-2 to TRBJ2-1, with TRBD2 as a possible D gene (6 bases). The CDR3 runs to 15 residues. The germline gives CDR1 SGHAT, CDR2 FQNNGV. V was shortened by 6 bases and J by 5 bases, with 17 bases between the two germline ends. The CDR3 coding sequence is TGTGCCAGCAGTCCTTTCCGGCGGGGTGACAATGAGCAGTTCTTC. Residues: CASSPFRRGDNEQFF. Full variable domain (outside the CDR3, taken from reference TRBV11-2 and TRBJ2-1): EAGVAQSPRYKIIEKRQSVAFWCNPISGHATLYWYQQILGQGPKLLIQFQNNGVVDDSQLPKDRFSAERLKGVDSTLKIQPAKLEDSAVYLCASSPFRRGDNEQFFGPGTRLTVL.

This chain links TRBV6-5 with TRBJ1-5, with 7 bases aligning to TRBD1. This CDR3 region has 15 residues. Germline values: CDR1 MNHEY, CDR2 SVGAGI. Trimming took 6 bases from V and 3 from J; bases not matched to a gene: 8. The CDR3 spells CASSLTGAYNQPQHF. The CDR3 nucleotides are TGTGCCAGCAGCCTTACAGGGGCCTACAATCAGCCCCAGCATTTT.

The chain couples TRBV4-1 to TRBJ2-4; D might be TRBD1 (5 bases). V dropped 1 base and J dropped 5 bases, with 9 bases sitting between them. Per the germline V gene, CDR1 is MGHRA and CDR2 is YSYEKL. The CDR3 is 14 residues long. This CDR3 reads CASSQAARENIQYF. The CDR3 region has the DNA TGCGCCAGCAGCCAAGCCGCCAGGGAAAACATTCAGTACTTC.

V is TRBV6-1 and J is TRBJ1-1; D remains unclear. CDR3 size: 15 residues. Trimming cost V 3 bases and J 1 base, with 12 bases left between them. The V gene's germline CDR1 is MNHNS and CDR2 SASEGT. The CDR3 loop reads CASSDVGVGNTEAFF. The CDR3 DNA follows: TGTGCCAGCAGTGATGTGGGAGTGGGGAACACTGAAGCTTTCTTT.

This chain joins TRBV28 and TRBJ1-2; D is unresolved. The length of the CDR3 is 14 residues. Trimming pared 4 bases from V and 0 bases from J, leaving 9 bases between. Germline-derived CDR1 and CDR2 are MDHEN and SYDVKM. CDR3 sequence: CASSWSGANYGYTF. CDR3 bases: TGTGCCAGCAGTTGGTCCGGGGCTAACTATGGCTACACCTTC.

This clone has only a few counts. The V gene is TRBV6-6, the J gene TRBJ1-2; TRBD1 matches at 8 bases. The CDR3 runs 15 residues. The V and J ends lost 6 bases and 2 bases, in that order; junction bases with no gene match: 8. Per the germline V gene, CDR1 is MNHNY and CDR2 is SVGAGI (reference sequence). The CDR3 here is CASSSRGQANYGYTF. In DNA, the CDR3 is TGTGCCAGCAGCTCCCGGGGACAGGCAAACTATGGCTACACCTTC.

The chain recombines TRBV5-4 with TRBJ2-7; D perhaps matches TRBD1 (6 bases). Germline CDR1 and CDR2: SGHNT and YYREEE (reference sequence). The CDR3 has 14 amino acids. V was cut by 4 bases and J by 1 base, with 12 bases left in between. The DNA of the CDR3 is TGTGCCAGCAGCCCGGGACATAGTTCCTACGAGCAGTACTTC. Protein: CASSPGHSSYEQYF.

CDR3 sequence: CASSDSWTGWGEKLFF. In DNA form, the CDR3 reads TGCGCCAGCAGTGACTCATGGACAGGGTGGGGTGAAAAACTGTTTTTT. The chain is built from TRBV10-2 and TRBJ1-4; 8 positions match TRBD1. The CDR3 spans 16 residues. From germline, CDR1 is WSHSY and CDR2 SAAADI. The ends lost 3 bases at V and 7 bases at J; junction bases unmatched: 10.

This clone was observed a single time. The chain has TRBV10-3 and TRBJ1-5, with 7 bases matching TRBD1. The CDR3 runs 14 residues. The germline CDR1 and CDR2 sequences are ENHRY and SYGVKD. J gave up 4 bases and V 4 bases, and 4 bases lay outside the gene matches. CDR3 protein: CAISAGQKNQPQHF. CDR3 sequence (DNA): TGTGCCATCAGTGCGGGACAGAAGAATCAGCCCCAGCATTTT.

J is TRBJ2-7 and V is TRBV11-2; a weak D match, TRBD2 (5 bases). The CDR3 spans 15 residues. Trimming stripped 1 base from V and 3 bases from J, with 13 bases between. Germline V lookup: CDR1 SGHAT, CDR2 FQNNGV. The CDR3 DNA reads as TGTGCCAGCAGCTTAGTACACGTAGAGGGCTACGAGCAGTACTTC. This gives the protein CASSLVHVEGYEQYF.

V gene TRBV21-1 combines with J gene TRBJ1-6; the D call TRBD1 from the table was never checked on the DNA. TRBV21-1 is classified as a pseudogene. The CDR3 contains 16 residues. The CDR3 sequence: CASSKRSDTGNSPLHF. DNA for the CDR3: TGTGCCAGCAGCAAACGATCGGACACCGGTAATTCACCCCTCCACTTT.

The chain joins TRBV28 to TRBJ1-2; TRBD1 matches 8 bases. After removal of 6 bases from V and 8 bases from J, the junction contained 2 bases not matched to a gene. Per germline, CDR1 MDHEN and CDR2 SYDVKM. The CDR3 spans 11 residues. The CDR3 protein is CASSRTGGYTF. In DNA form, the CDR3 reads TGTGCCAGCAGCCGGACAGGGGGCTACACCTTC.